This TCR beta chain was retrieved from a study of naive and memory T cell subsets. The study, taken as a whole, reports: Clonotypes here are unpaired alpha or beta chain sequences. Between naive and memory subsets, TCR abundance power law exponents differed. In naive cells, over 90% of TCR sequences were seen only once. Naive repertoires, especially CD8, held a few larger clonotypes, possibly memory cells re-expressing CD45RA.

The beta constant-region primer was an equimolar mix of two oligonucleotides covering TRBC1 and TRBC2. Four rounds of PCR amplified the ligated cDNA using nested alpha and beta constant-region primers plus SP2. Ligation attached a single-stranded oligonucleotide with a 12-nucleotide UMI and the SP2 primer to the cDNA 3' end. TCRdb recomputed calls from the UMI-ligation and nested PCR reads with MiXCR, one row per CDR3 protein. The sample records around 100,000 distinct CDR3 sequences, 13% to 15% being singletons. The CDR3 is 13 residues long. CDR1 is DFQATT and CDR2 is SNEGSKA in the germline V gene (reference sequence). V dropped 2 bases and J dropped 4; count of bases not matched to a gene: 4. This clonotype was recorded a few times. Its antigen is still unknown.

The rearrangement links TRBV20-1 to TRBJ2-7; 8 bases map to TRBD2. The sequence was obtained from a human donor in good health. The sequenced material came from naive CD8+ T cells from blood. The CDR3 spells CSARSTSGYEQYF. The DNA for the CDR3 is TGCAGTGCTAGATCAACTAGCGGATACGAGCAGTACTTC.